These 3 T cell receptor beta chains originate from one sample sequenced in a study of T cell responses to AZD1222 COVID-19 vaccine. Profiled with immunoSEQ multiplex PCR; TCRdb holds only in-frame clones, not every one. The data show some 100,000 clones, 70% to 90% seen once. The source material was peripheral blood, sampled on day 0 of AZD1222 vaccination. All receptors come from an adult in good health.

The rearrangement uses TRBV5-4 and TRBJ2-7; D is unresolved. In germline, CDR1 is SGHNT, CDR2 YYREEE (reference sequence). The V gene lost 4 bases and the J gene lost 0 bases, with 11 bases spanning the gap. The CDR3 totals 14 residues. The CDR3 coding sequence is TGTGCCAGCAGCAACCGACACCCCTCCTACGAGCAGTACTTC. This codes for CASSNRHPSYEQYF.

Here the CDR3 reads CASSQGPMGGASGNTIYF. In DNA form, the CDR3 reads TGCGCCAGCAGCCAAGGGCCGATGGGGGGGGCGTCGGGAAACACCATATATTTT. The chain recombines TRBV4-1 with TRBJ1-3, with a possible D match to TRBD1 (6 bases). Germline lookup yields CDR1 MGHRA and CDR2 YSYEKL. V lost 1 base and J lost 4, with 20 bases in between. The CDR3 sequence is 18 residues long.

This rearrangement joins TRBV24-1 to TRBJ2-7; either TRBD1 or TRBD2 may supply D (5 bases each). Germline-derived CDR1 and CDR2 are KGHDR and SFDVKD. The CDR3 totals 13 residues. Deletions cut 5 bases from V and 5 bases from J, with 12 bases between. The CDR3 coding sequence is TGTGCCACCAGTGTCTCGGGACGCCACGAGCAGTACTTC. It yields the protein CATSVSGRHEQYF.